The next 19 T cell receptor beta chains were all read from a single sample in a study of T-cell reconstitution after alpha-beta-depleted transplantation in children. Unique molecular identifiers were used in preparing the TCRbeta library. TCRdb called the PCR reads again in MiXCR, with one record for every CDR3 protein. The sample carries about 980,000 distinct CDR3 sequences, around 30% recorded once. The specimen comprised PBMCs, mostly from graft donor cells, sampled 360 days after TCRalphabeta/CD19-depleted stem cell transplant. The origin of the receptors is a boy less than two years old who had a stem cell transplant for SCID, so the T cells may come from the graft donor.

This clonotype was counted between two and nine times. The chain joins TRBV12-3 or TRBV12-4 to TRBJ1-1; maybe TRBD1 (5 bases). This CDR3 region has 12 residues. V lost 5 bases to trimming and J lost 6 bases, with 10 bases between them. CDR3 residues: CASSRGNSEAFF. The CDR3 nucleotides are TGTGCCAGCAGTAGGGGTAACTCTGAAGCTTTCTTT.

Ten or more counts support this clonotype. The chain recombines TRBV5-5 with TRBJ1-3; D is uncertain. Germline CDR1 and CDR2: SGHKS and YYEKEE (reference sequence). The length of the CDR3 is 14 residues. The V and J ends lost 3 bases and 4 bases respectively, with 11 bases between them. The CDR3: CASSSRGSGNTIYF. The DNA for the CDR3 is TGTGCCAGCAGCTCTCGTGGGTCCGGAAACACCATATATTTT.

Only a few counts were recorded for this clonotype. The chain recombines TRBV5-1 with TRBJ2-3; possible D gene TRBD1, 5 bases. Germline assignment: CDR1 SGHRS and CDR2 YFSETQ. Trimming shortened V by 4 bases and J by 2 bases, and 14 bases separated the two germline ends. The CDR3 length is 15 residues. CDR3 region: CASSPPGRATDTQYF. In nucleotides, the CDR3 is TGCGCCAGCAGCCCGCCAGGCAGGGCCACAGATACGCAGTATTTT.

DNA of the CDR3: TGTGCCATCAGTAGCGGGCAGGAGCAGTTCTTC. This sequence encodes CAISSGQEQFF. V gene TRBV10-3 combines with J gene TRBJ2-1; tentatively, D is TRBD2 (6 bases). Per the germline V gene, CDR1 is ENHRY and CDR2 is SYGVKD. Trimming took off 5 bases at V and 10 bases at J, with 9 bases between the two ends. The CDR3 length is 11 residues.

This clonotype was counted at least ten times. V is TRBV5-6 and J is TRBJ2-3, with 9 bases matching TRBD1. Germline V gives CDR1 SGHDT, CDR2 YYEEEE. With V trimmed by 6 bases and J by 0 bases, 11 bases remained unmatched. The CDR3 sequence is 17 residues long. CDR3 residues: CASTGTGRSWSTDTQYF. The CDR3 DNA sequence: TGTGCCAGCACCGGGACAGGGAGGAGTTGGAGCACAGATACGCAGTATTTT. Combining the CDR3 with reference TRBV5-6 and TRBJ2-3 gives the whole variable domain DAGVTQSPTHLIKTRGQQVTLRCSPKSGHDTVSWYQQALGQGPQFIFQYYEEEERQRGNFPDRFSGHQFPNYSSELNVNALLLGDSALYLCASTGTGRSWSTDTQYFGPGTRLTVL.

This clonotype was seen a handful of times. The genes are TRBV27 and TRBJ2-2, with D uncertain. The V gene's germline CDR1 is MNHEY and CDR2 SMNVEV (reference sequence). V gave up 2 bases and J gave up 4 bases, with 14 bases separating them. This CDR3 is 16 amino acids long. Here the CDR3 reads CASSLTLSRVTGELFF. In nucleotides, the CDR3 is TGTGCCAGCAGTTTAACCCTATCTAGGGTCACCGGGGAGCTGTTTTTT.

This chain links TRBV5-1 with TRBJ1-1, with TRBD1 matching over 7 bases. V was clipped by 3 bases and J by 1 base; unmatched bases: 9. The germline V gene has CDR1 SGHRS and CDR2 YFSETQ. The CDR3 totals 16 residues. CDR3 sequence (DNA): TGCGCCAGCAGCTCCCACAGGGGTCTACCGAACACTGAAGCTTTCTTT. It translates to CASSSHRGLPNTEAFF. The full variable domain, in which reference TRBV5-1 and TRBJ1-1 provide the parts outside the CDR3, is KAGVTQTPRYLIKTRGQQVTLSCSPISGHRSVSWYQQTPGQGLQFLFEYFSETQRNKGNFPGRFSGRQFSNSRSEMNVSTLELGDSALYLCASSSHRGLPNTEAFFGQGTRLTVV.

The genes are TRBV20-1 and TRBJ2-1, with D unclear. This CDR3 is 12 amino acids long. The germline V gene encodes CDR1 DFQATT and CDR2 SNEGSKA (reference sequence). Trimming removed 3 bases at V and 10 bases at J, with 13 bases between. The CDR3 protein is CSASKFVAEQFF. CDR3 DNA sequence: TGCAGTGCTAGCAAGTTCGTTGCCGAGCAGTTCTTC.

This clonotype has only a few counts. The chain has TRBV2 and TRBJ2-6; no clear D gene. Trimming removed 3 bases from V and 2 bases from J, with 8 bases in between. Germline V gene sequence: CDR1 SNHLY, CDR2 FYNNEI. This CDR3 has 15 residues. CDR3: CASSEESTGANVLTF. In DNA, the CDR3 is TGTGCCAGCAGTGAGGAGTCTACTGGGGCCAACGTCCTGACTTTC.

The chain couples TRBV12-3 or TRBV12-4 to TRBJ1-1; D is undetermined. The CDR3 contains 12 residues. V was pared by 1 base and J by 6 bases, with 6 bases between. CDR3 nucleotide sequence: TGTGCCAGCAGTTTAGTGCGGCCTGAAGCTTTCTTT. Translation gives CASSLVRPEAFF.

This chain links TRBV4-3 with TRBJ2-1; D remains unclear. This CDR3 is 18 amino acids long. V lost 0 bases, J lost 0 bases, and 15 bases lay in between. Per germline, CDR1 LGHNA and CDR2 YSLEER. The CDR3 here is CASSQEPGAIGSYNEQFF. The CDR3 DNA is TGCGCCAGCAGCCAAGAACCGGGCGCGATTGGCTCCTACAATGAGCAGTTCTTC.

The CDR3 DNA reads TGTGCCAGCAGGCGAACCTCCCTTGCCTCCTACAATGAGCAGTTCTTC. Its protein is CASRRTSLASYNEQFF. The chain carries TRBV12-3 or TRBV12-4 and TRBJ2-1; no clear D. Trimming took off 6 bases at V and 0 bases at J, with 15 bases between the two ends. There are 16 residues in the CDR3.

V and J are TRBV4-1 and TRBJ1-2; a possible D gene is TRBD1 (6 bases). The CDR3 runs to 16 residues. CDR1 MGHRA and CDR2 YSYEKL come from the germline V gene. Trimming shortened V by 5 bases and J by 2 bases, and 18 bases separated the two germline ends. The CDR3 DNA reads TGCGCCAGCAGCGGCAAACTGGGACACACAAACTATGGCTACACCTTC. This codes for CASSGKLGHTNYGYTF.

This chain connects TRBV28 to TRBJ2-5; no definite D call. The CDR3 runs 14 residues. Trimming removed 3 bases at V and 4 bases at J, with 12 bases between. Germline lookup yields CDR1 MDHEN and CDR2 SYDVKM. CDR3 region: CASSFSPQRETQYF. For the CDR3, the DNA is TGTGCCAGCAGTTTTAGTCCGCAGAGAGAGACCCAGTACTTC.

This clonotype came up a few times. One end of the junction does not line up with germline, which may come from a read error. V usage is TRBV5-1 and J usage is TRBJ1-1; D is uncertain. There are 12 residues in the CDR3. Per germline, CDR1 SGHRS and CDR2 YFSETQ. CDR3 in amino acids: CASSTGNAEAFF. The CDR3 DNA follows: TGCGCCAGCAGCACGGGGAACGCTGAAGCTTTCTTT.

This clonotype appeared a few times. This chain joins TRBV5-1 and TRBJ2-3; TRBD2 might be the D (7 bases). The V gene's germline CDR1 is SGHRS and CDR2 YFSETQ. Trimming took off 1 base at V and 4 bases at J, with 13 bases between the two ends. This CDR3 is built from 15 residues. The CDR3 is CASSLWGGAADTQYF. The DNA for the CDR3 is TGCGCCAGCAGCTTGTGGGGGGGCGCGGCAGATACGCAGTATTTT.

This clonotype has a handful of counts. The chain employs TRBV5-1 and TRBJ2-3, with D perhaps matching TRBD1 or TRBD2 (5 bases each). Trimming removed 1 base from V and 4 bases from J, with 13 bases in between. CDR1 SGHRS and CDR2 YFSETQ come from the germline V gene. The length of the CDR3 is 15 residues. CDR3 region: CASSLTGQTADTQYF. In DNA form, the CDR3 reads TGCGCCAGCAGCTTGACGGGGCAGACCGCAGATACGCAGTATTTT. Full variable domain (missing parts from reference TRBV5-1 and TRBJ2-3): KAGVTQTPRYLIKTRGQQVTLSCSPISGHRSVSWYQQTPGQGLQFLFEYFSETQRNKGNFPGRFSGRQFSNSRSEMNVSTLELGDSALYLCASSLTGQTADTQYFGPGTRLTVL.

This clonotype appeared a few times. V gene TRBV12-3 or TRBV12-4 combines with J gene TRBJ2-2, with no clear D. The V end lost 0 bases, the J end lost 9 bases, and 5 bases lay between the germline ends. The CDR3 spans 12 residues. The CDR3 bases are TGTGCCAGCAGTTTAGCGCGGTGGGAGCTGTTTTTT. Translating it yields CASSLARWELFF.

This chain uses TRBV28 with TRBJ2-7; the D is unclear. The CDR3 contains 13 residues. The V end was cut by 4 bases, the J end by 2 bases, with 9 bases between. Germline V gene lookup returns CDR1 MDHEN and CDR2 SYDVKM. DNA for the CDR3: TGTGCCAGCAGTTCGTTCAGAACCTACGAGCAGTACTTC. Its translation: CASSSFRTYEQYF.